The next 29 T cell receptor beta chains were all read from a single sample in a study of T cells after yellow fever vaccination. One entry per CDR3 protein results from TCRdb running MiXCR on the 5' RACE reads. The table lists around 330,000 distinct CDR3 sequences, around 3.6% of them singletons, with roughly a quarter in the top ten. Here the sequenced sample was PBMCs, taken on the day of the yellow fever booster vaccination. These receptor sequences come from a man younger than 35 who received the YFV17D yellow fever vaccine.

This clonotype was seen at least ten times. This chain joins TRBV12-3 or TRBV12-4 and TRBJ2-1, with D possibly being TRBD1 or TRBD2 (5 bases each). The CDR3 consists of 13 residues. Trimming took off 3 bases at V and 4 bases at J, with 7 bases between the two ends. CDR3 sequence (DNA): TGTGCCAGCAGTTTCGGGGCATACAATGAGCAGTTCTTC. The encoded protein is CASSFGAYNEQFF.

V gene TRBV30 combines with J gene TRBJ2-4; 9 bases match TRBD2. Germline loops: CDR1 GTSNPN, CDR2 SVGIG (reference sequence). Trimming took 2 bases from V and 8 from J; bases not matched to a gene: 7. This CDR3 has 14 amino acids. For the CDR3, the DNA is TGTGCCTGGAGTAGGGGGACTAGCAGTGACATTCAGTACTTC. Protein: CAWSRGTSSDIQYF.

The sample holds many counts of this clonotype. The V and J genes are TRBV9 and TRBJ2-7, with 7 bases that match TRBD1. CDR1 and CDR2 from the germline V gene are SGDLS and YYNGEE. The CDR3 contains 14 residues. The V segment lost 0 bases and the J segment 5 bases; nucleotides outside the gene matches: 5. CDR3 nucleotides: TGTGCCAGCAGCGTAGAGGTCACAGGGGACGAGCAGTACTTC. It specifies CASSVEVTGDEQYF. The variable domain in full, completed from reference TRBV9 and TRBJ2-7, reads DSGVTQTPKHLITATGQRVTLRCSPRSGDLSVYWYQQSLDQGLQFLIQYYNGEERAKGNILERFSAQQFPDLHSELNLSSLELGDSALYFCASSVEVTGDEQYFGPGTRLTVT.

This clonotype was found a few times. The chain has TRBV4-1 and TRBJ2-3, with TRBD2 as a possible D gene (6 bases). The CDR3 spans 17 residues. Per the germline V gene, CDR1 is MGHRA and CDR2 is YSYEKL. Trimming pared 5 bases from V and 0 bases from J, leaving 18 bases between. CDR3 DNA: TGCGCCAGCAGCTTTATGCCCCGGGGGTGGAGCACAGATACGCAGTATTTT. Its translation: CASSFMPRGWSTDTQYF.

This clonotype came up a few times. This chain joins TRBV7-2 and TRBJ2-2; no reliable D call. Per the germline V gene, CDR1 is SGHTA and CDR2 is FQGNSA. With 2 bases removed from V and 0 bases from J, the gap between germline ends came to 13 bases. The CDR3 sequence is 17 residues long. The CDR3 coding sequence is TGTGCCAGCAGCTTATCTTCGAAGAACGCGAACACCGGGGAGCTGTTTTTT. Translating it yields CASSLSSKNANTGELFF.

The chain links TRBV4-1 to TRBJ1-6; D ambiguous. The germline V gene has CDR1 MGHRA and CDR2 YSYEKL. Deletions cut 1 base from V and 6 bases from J, with 10 bases between. The CDR3 totals 15 residues. The CDR3 sequence: CASSQVAGLNSPLHF. In DNA, the CDR3 is TGCGCCAGCAGCCAAGTGGCGGGTCTTAATTCACCCCTCCACTTT.

This clonotype was seen ten or more times. The chain joins TRBV14 to TRBJ2-2, with D possibly TRBD1 on 6 matching bases. The CDR3 loop spans 15 amino acids. CDR1 is SGHDN, CDR2 FVKESK, per germline. Trimming left V 1 base short and J 3 bases short, with 9 bases between. The CDR3 protein is CASSQVGADTGELFF. The CDR3 DNA follows: TGTGCCAGCAGCCAAGTGGGGGCGGACACCGGGGAGCTGTTTTTT. Looking up the rest from reference TRBV14 and TRBJ2-2 gives the full variable domain: EAGVTQFPSHSVIEKGQTVTLRCDPISGHDNLYWYRRVMGKEIKFLLHFVKESKQDESGMPNNRFLAERTGGTYSTLKVQPAELEDSGVYFCASSQVGADTGELFFGEGSRLTVL.

The V and J genes are TRBV29-1 and TRBJ1-1; 9 positions match TRBD1. CDR1 and CDR2 from the germline V gene are SQVTM and ANQGSEA. V shed 6 bases and J 7 bases; nucleotides not matched to a gene: 0. CDR3 length equals 10 residues. The CDR3 spells CSVGQGEAFF. DNA of the CDR3: TGCAGCGTGGGACAGGGTGAAGCTTTCTTT.

This clonotype was detected ten times or more. The chain combines TRBV9 with TRBJ1-1; D gene unclear. Germline V gene sequence: CDR1 SGDLS, CDR2 YYNGEE. The CDR3 has 14 amino acids. Trimming took off 3 bases at V and 9 bases at J, with 18 bases between the two ends. The CDR3 DNA follows: TGTGCCAGCAGCGCCGCCGGGTCGGGCAGCAAAGCTTTCTTT. It is translated as CASSAAGSGSKAFF.

At least ten counts were recorded for this clonotype. The chain employs TRBV7-9 and TRBJ1-1; a possible D gene is TRBD1 (5 bases). CDR3 length: 12 residues. V lost 3 bases to trimming and J lost 10 bases, with 12 bases between them. Per germline, CDR1 SEHNR and CDR2 FQNEAQ (reference sequence). CDR3 sequence: CASSLWGEPAFF. CDR3 DNA: TGTGCCAGCAGCTTGTGGGGGGAACCAGCTTTCTTT. The complete variable domain, with remaining parts taken from reference TRBV7-9 and TRBJ1-1, reads DTGVSQNPRHKITKRGQNVTFRCDPISEHNRLYWYRQTLGQGPEFLTYFQNEAQLEKSRLLSDRFSAERPKGSFSTLEIQRTEQGDSAMYLCASSLWGEPAFFGQGTRLTVV.

In this sample, this clonotype turned up a few times. The rearrangement joins TRBV25-1 to TRBJ1-4; 9 bases are shared with TRBD1. Germline CDR1 reads MGHDK; CDR2 reads SYGVNS. V lost 2 bases and J lost 10; bases outside the gene matches: 2. This CDR3 spans 13 amino acids. The CDR3 region has the DNA TGTGCCAGCAGTGAACAGGACAGGGGAAAACTGTTTTTT. It specifies CASSEQDRGKLFF. Full variable domain (remainder filled in from reference TRBV25-1 and TRBJ1-4): EADIYQTPRYLVIGTGKKITLECSQTMGHDKMYWYQQDPGMELHLIHYSYGVNSTEKGDLSSESTVSRIRTEHFPLTLESARPSHTSQYLCASSEQDRGKLFFGSGTQLSVL.

In its sample, this clonotype was seen many times. The chain has TRBV5-1 and TRBJ2-3; D is unresolved. The CDR3 spans 12 residues. The V gene's germline CDR1 is SGHRS and CDR2 YFSETQ. V lost 2 bases and J lost 4, with 5 bases in between. CDR3 in amino acids: CASSLPPDTQYF. Written as DNA, the CDR3 is TGCGCCAGCAGCTTACCCCCAGATACGCAGTATTTT.

The chain joins TRBV20-1 to TRBJ2-5; unclear D gene. Per the germline V gene, CDR1 is DFQATT and CDR2 is SNEGSKA (reference sequence). CDR3 length equals 14 residues. Trimming pared 3 bases from V and 0 bases from J, leaving 11 bases between. The CDR3 sequence: CSASSTEYQETQYF. The DNA of the CDR3 is TGCAGTGCTAGTTCTACGGAGTACCAAGAGACCCAGTACTTC.

This clonotype was found many times. V and J are TRBV6-5 and TRBJ1-2; D gene ambiguous. The CDR3 has 14 residues. The V and J ends lost 5 bases and 5 bases respectively, with 15 bases between them. Germline V gene sequence: CDR1 MNHEY, CDR2 SVGAGI. The CDR3: CASSNAGRWYGYTF. CDR3 nucleotide sequence: TGTGCCAGCAGTAATGCCGGGAGGTGGTATGGCTACACCTTC.

V usage is TRBV18 and J usage is TRBJ1-1, with D possibly being TRBD1 (6 bases). Trimming removed 2 bases from V and 11 bases from J, with 15 bases in between. There are 13 residues in the CDR3. Germline CDR1 and CDR2: KGHSH and LQKENI. The CDR3 sequence is CASSPSSPGEAFF. CDR3 bases: TGTGCCAGCTCACCATCTAGTCCAGGGGAGGCTTTCTTT.

Many counts were recorded for this clonotype. The V and J genes are TRBV4-1 and TRBJ2-1, with 9 bases aligning to TRBD2. V dropped 0 bases and J dropped 7; count of bases not matched to a gene: 4. CDR1 MGHRA and CDR2 YSYEKL come from the germline V gene. This CDR3 comprises 15 residues. CDR3 amino acids: CASSQDGGGANEQFF. CDR3 nucleotides: TGCGCCAGCAGCCAAGATGGCGGGGGGGCTAATGAGCAGTTCTTC.

The gene calls are TRBV3-2 and TRBJ2-1; the table's D call TRBD1 went unverified against the DNA. TRBV3-2 is described as a pseudogene. The CDR3 is 14 amino acids. CDR3 sequence: CARRAGTGYNEQFF. Written as DNA, the CDR3 is TGTGCCAGACGTGCCGGGACAGGGTACAATGAGCAGTTCTTC.

This clonotype was seen a few times. V is TRBV4-1 and J is TRBJ1-1; D is possibly TRBD1 (6 bases). The CDR3 totals 15 residues. Trimming took 4 bases from V and 5 from J, leaving 17 bases between them. Germline V gene lookup returns CDR1 MGHRA and CDR2 YSYEKL. The CDR3 protein is CASSRLQGLRTEAFF. CDR3 nucleotides: TGCGCCAGCAGCCGCCTACAGGGATTGAGAACTGAAGCTTTCTTT.

This clonotype was seen at least ten times. DNA for the CDR3: TGTGCCAGCAGTTACGCTCCTTGGAGGGGGGGGTTTAATGAGCAGTTCTTC. Amino acids: CASSYAPWRGGFNEQFF. This rearrangement joins TRBV6-5 to TRBJ2-1, with a tentative D call TRBD2 (7 bases). Deletions cut 2 bases from V and 7 bases from J, with 21 bases between. Germline CDR1 reads MNHEY; CDR2 reads SVGAGI. The CDR3 covers 17 residues.

This clonotype showed up just a few times. The chain links TRBV7-2 to TRBJ1-6; D remains unclear. CDR1 is SGHTA, CDR2 FQGNSA, per germline. V lost 5 bases, J lost 10 bases, and 18 bases lay in between. The CDR3 totals 15 residues. The CDR3 spells CASSPGVVAGSPLHF. CDR3 coding DNA: TGTGCCAGCAGCCCAGGAGTGGTCGCGGGGTCACCCCTCCACTTT.

Ten or more counts support this clonotype. The chain links TRBV18 to TRBJ2-1; D remains ambiguous. V was shortened by 3 bases and J by 4 bases, with 10 bases between the two germline ends. The CDR3 is 14 amino acids. CDR1 is KGHSH, CDR2 LQKENI, per germline. The CDR3 bases are TGTGCCAGCTCACCGGACCTGTCTTACAATGAGCAGTTCTTC. Residues: CASSPDLSYNEQFF.

The gene calls are TRBV20-1 and TRBJ2-2, with D maybe TRBD1 (7 bases). This CDR3 is 16 amino acids long. The germline V gene encodes CDR1 DFQATT and CDR2 SNEGSKA (reference sequence). The ends were cut back, 0 bases at V and 0 bases at J, with 11 bases in the middle. CDR3 bases: TGCAGTGCTAGAGATCCCAGGGGGGCGAACACCGGGGAGCTGTTTTTT. It is translated as CSARDPRGANTGELFF.

V usage is TRBV30 and J usage is TRBJ1-6; 9 bases map to TRBD1. The V segment lost 2 bases and the J segment 7 bases; nucleotides outside the gene matches: 9. CDR3 length: 16 residues. In germline, CDR1 is GTSNPN, CDR2 SVGIG (reference sequence). The CDR3 loop reads CAWSRDRAQWNSPLHF. The CDR3 coding sequence is TGTGCCTGGAGTCGGGACAGGGCACAATGGAATTCACCCCTCCACTTT.

The rearrangement joins TRBV4-3 to TRBJ2-5; 10 nucleotides agree with TRBD2. The V and J ends lost 0 bases and 4 bases, in that order; junction bases with no gene match: 8. There are 17 residues in the CDR3. Germline CDR1 LGHNA, CDR2 YSLEER. CDR3 DNA sequence: TGCGCCAGCAGCCAAGACTGGACAGCGGGGGGGCCAGAGACCCAGTACTTC. Translating it yields CASSQDWTAGGPETQYF.

This clonotype was picked up a small number of times. The V and J genes are TRBV6-1 and TRBJ1-2; TRBD1 is a possible D gene (6 bases). CDR3 size: 15 residues. Looked up from germline, CDR1 is MNHNS and CDR2 is SASEGT. V lost 3 bases, J lost 0 bases, and 11 bases lay in between. The chain's CDR3 is CASSDHGGTNYGYTF. The CDR3 coding sequence is TGTGCCAGCAGTGATCATGGGGGCACTAACTATGGCTACACCTTC.

This clonotype has just a few counts. The gene calls are TRBV5-1 and TRBJ2-1; 10 bases are a match to TRBD2. The CDR3 contains 15 residues. Germline values: CDR1 SGHRS, CDR2 YFSETQ. V shed 6 bases, J shed 3 bases, and the junction held 6 bases outside the gene matches. CDR3 in DNA: TGCGCCAGCACCGATAGCGGGGGGTACTACAATGAGCAGTTCTTC. Protein sequence: CASTDSGGYYNEQFF. The full variable domain, in which reference TRBV5-1 and TRBJ2-1 provide the parts outside the CDR3, is KAGVTQTPRYLIKTRGQQVTLSCSPISGHRSVSWYQQTPGQGLQFLFEYFSETQRNKGNFPGRFSGRQFSNSRSEMNVSTLELGDSALYLCASTDSGGYYNEQFFGPGTRLTVL.

This clonotype has at least ten counts. CDR3 amino acids: CASSEEGGQSITYGYTF. DNA of the CDR3: TGTGCCAGCAGTGAAGAGGGGGGACAGAGTATAACCTATGGCTACACCTTC. This chain links TRBV2 with TRBJ1-2, with 7 bases matching TRBD1. The CDR3 sequence is 17 residues long. Germline lookup yields CDR1 SNHLY and CDR2 FYNNEI. With 1 base clipped from V and 4 bases from J, the junction kept 12 bases outside the gene matches.

Many counts were recorded for this clonotype. The rearrangement links TRBV5-1 to TRBJ2-5; 8 bases fit TRBD1. The CDR3 is 14 residues long. Germline V lookup: CDR1 SGHRS, CDR2 YFSETQ. V lost 4 bases to trimming and J lost 5 bases; unmatched junction nucleotides: 7. CDR3 residues: CASSLGQGDETQYF. CDR3 bases: TGCGCCAGCAGCCTCGGACAGGGAGACGAGACCCAGTACTTC.

In this sample, this clonotype turned up a few times. The CDR3 DNA sequence: TGTGCCAGCTCACGAACAGCCAGAGATGAAGCTTTCTTT. Protein: CASSRTARDEAFF. J is TRBJ1-1 and V is TRBV7-3; the D is unclear. The V end was cut by 8 bases, the J end by 7 bases, with 17 bases between. The germline V gene encodes CDR1 SGHTA and CDR2 FQGTGA. This CDR3 spans 13 amino acids.